The following is a T cell receptor (beta chain) sequence with its context. In the authors' methods: For nucleated cells, counts were estimated from reference gene primer amplification. Sequencing used immunoSEQ multiplex PCR; TCRdb keeps in-frame clones, though not all of them. That table is the source of V, J and clone size, and D and trimming were worked out from the DNA. The repertoire has about 64,000 clones, more than 75% of them found once; the top ten carry 10% to 15%. The data originate from a study of blood T cell repertoires in COVID-19. Study-level information: COVID-19 samples collected from the United States, Italy and Spain covered acute and convalescent phases. The cDNA or gDNA used as material had been derived from T cells, B-cell-depleted T cells, or PBMCs.

The CDR3 consists of 17 residues. Germline V gene sequence: CDR1 SGHNT, CDR2 YYREEE (reference sequence). V gave up 4 bases and J gave up 2 bases; unmatched junction bases: 10. The sequenced sample consisted of peripheral blood. The clonotype originates from a human donor in a cohort sampled during active COVID-19. The V and J genes are TRBV5-4 and TRBJ2-3; 10 nucleotides match TRBD1. CDR3 loop: CASSPLPGQGSTDTQYF. The CDR3 DNA is TGTGCCAGCAGCCCGTTGCCGGGACAGGGGTCCACAGATACGCAGTATTTT. Looking up the rest from reference TRBV5-4 and TRBJ2-3 gives the full variable domain: ETGVTQSPTHLIKTRGQQVTLRCSSQSGHNTVSWYQQALGQGPQFIFQYYREEENGRGNFPPRFSGLQFPNYSSELNVNALELDDSALYLCASSPLPGQGSTDTQYFGPGTRLTVL.